A selection of T cell receptor beta chains follows, all from one sample in a study of blood T cell repertoires in COVID-19. The data were produced by immunoSEQ multiplex PCR, yet TCRdb's version contains in-frame clones alone and is incomplete. The data show around 700,000 clones, more than 80% seen once. The sequenced material came from peripheral blood. These receptors were obtained from a woman aged 18-30 years with acute or convalescent COVID-19. The CDR3 runs from the conserved cysteine through the conserved F or W. Fields, in order: J gene, clone size, D gene, V gene, CDR3 DNA, CDR3 protein. The D gene is left open where the match is weak. Not every row has a clone size; where given, it reads once, few, many or a size class.

TRBJ2-3 . TRBD2 TRBV3-1/TRBV3-2 TGTGCCAGCAGCCAAGTTGCGGGGGGGCTTAAAGATACGCAGTATTTT CASSQVAGGLKDTQYF
TRBJ2-7 . TRBD1 TRBV15 TGTGCCACCAGCAGAGAACAGGGGGATTACTACGAGCAGTACTTC CATSREQGDYYEQYF
TRBJ2-7 . . TRBV7-9 TGTGCCAGCAGCTTAGAAGGGAGCCACTCCTACGAGCAGTACTTC CASSLEGSHSYEQYF
TRBJ2-2 . TRBD2 TRBV29-1 TGCAGCCCCGGGGGGGTCGACGGGGAGCTGTTTTTT CSPGGVDGELFF
TRBJ1-2 once TRBD1 TRBV10-3 TGTGCCATCAGTGAGTCGGACAGGGGAGGAGGCTACACCTTC CAISESDRGGGYTF
TRBJ1-4 once . TRBV5-1 TGCGCCAGCAGCTTTCAGGGGACCCGCGAAAAACTGTTTTTT CASSFQGTREKLFF
TRBJ2-1 . TRBD2 TRBV20-1 TGCAGTGCTAGTTTTCCGACTAGCGGGAGTAACAATGAGCAGTTCTTC CSASFPTSGSNNEQFF
TRBJ1-6 . . TRBV5-4 TGTGCCAGCAGCTTGGGGGGGCAGGGGAAAAATTCACCCCTCCACTTT CASSLGGQGKNSPLHF
TRBJ1-2 . TRBD1 TRBV27 TGTGCCAGCAGTCCCGCGGACAGGTCGTTCTATGGCTACACCTTC CASSPADRSFYGYTF
TRBJ2-2 . . TRBV7-8 TGTGCCAGCAGCTTAGTCCCAGGGAACACCGGGGAGCTGTTTTTT CASSLVPGNTGELFF
TRBJ2-2 . TRBD1 TRBV24-1 TGTGCCACCAGTGACTTCGACAGGGCCGGGGAGCTGTTTTTT CATSDFDRAGELFF
TRBJ1-6 . TRBD1 TRBV12-5 TGTGCTAGTGGTTTGGTACAGCAGGGGGTGAATTCACCCCTCCACTTT CASGLVQQGVNSPLHF
TRBJ1-1 few TRBD1 TRBV6-5 TGTGCCAGCAGGTTGGACAGGGTTATGAACACTGAAGCTTTCTTT CASRLDRVMNTEAFF
TRBJ1-2 once TRBD1 TRBV3-1/TRBV3-2 TGTGCCAGCAGCCACGGACAGGGGTTTCTCTATACCTTC CASSHGQGFLYTF
TRBJ1-1 . TRBD1 TRBV6-5 TGTGCCAGCAGTTCAGGGGGTGCTAGTGGGTTAGAAGCTTTCTTT CASSSGGASGLEAFF
TRBJ2-5 . TRBD2 TRBV5-1 TGCGCCAGCAGCTCGCAGACTAGCGGGGGGGCGCAGACCCAGTACTTC CASSSQTSGGAQTQYF
TRBJ1-2 . . TRBV19 TGTGCCAGTAGTCCCTCGGGGAGGGACTATGGCTACACCTTC CASSPSGRDYGYTF
TRBJ1-1 . . TRBV7-2 TGTGCCAGCAGCTTAGTTTGGCAGGGGGAAGCTTTCTTT CASSLVWQGEAFF
TRBJ1-2 . . TRBV9 TGTGCCAGCAGAGGCCGGGTTAACTATGGCTACACCTTC CASRGRVNYGYTF
TRBJ2-5 once TRBD2 TRBV5-4 TGTGCCAGCAGCTTGTATCGGGTTAGCGGGGGGAAAGAGACCCAGTACTTC CASSLYRVSGGKETQYF
TRBJ1-6 once . TRBV12-3/TRBV12-4 TGTGCCAGCCGCCGGAGTAATTCACCCCTCCACTTT CASRRSNSPLHF
TRBJ1-1 . . TRBV7-2 TGTGCCAGCAGCTTAGTTTCAGGGATAACTGAAGCTTTCTTT CASSLVSGITEAFF
TRBJ1-4 . . TRBV12-2 . CASRFARGTGPSNEKLFF
TRBJ1-6 . TRBD1 TRBV5-1 TGCGCCAGCAGCCTGGGACAGGGGCGTAATAATTCACCCCTCCACTTT CASSLGQGRNNSPLHF
TRBJ2-1 . TRBD1 TRBV3-1/TRBV3-2 TGTGCCAGCAGCTTGGGACAGGAGTACGGTGAGCAGTTCTTC CASSLGQEYGEQFF
TRBJ2-3 . TRBD2 TRBV19 TGTGCCAGTAGTATTTCTAGCGGGGCTAGCACAGATACGCAGTATTTT CASSISSGASTDTQYF
TRBJ1-5 . TRBD1 TRBV10-2 TGCGCCAGCAGAAGGGACAGCCGTCTTCATCAGCCCCAGCATTTT CASRRDSRLHQPQHF
TRBJ2-5 once TRBD2 TRBV10-1 TGCGCCATCACCCACGGACTAGCGGGGTTGACCCAGTACTTC CAITHGLAGLTQYF
TRBJ1-6 . . TRBV5-4 TGTGCCAGCAGCTTGGAGGGGACTATCACACCCCTCCACTTT CASSLEGTITPLHF
TRBJ1-1 . . TRBV12-5 TGTGCTAGTGGTGCCCACCAGGTCTTT CASGAHQVF
TRBJ2-1 once . TRBV4-1 TGCGCCAGCAGCCAAGATAGCGGAGGAAATGAGCAGTTCTTC CASSQDSGGNEQFF
TRBJ2-3 . . TRBV7-3 TGTGCCAGCAGCTTTCAGGGTTCAGATACGCAGTATTTT CASSFQGSDTQYF
TRBJ1-2 . . TRBV20-1 TGCAGTGCTAGAGACTTCTATGGCTACACCTTC CSARDFYGYTF
TRBJ1-1 . TRBD1 TRBV3-1/TRBV3-2 TGTGCCAGCAGCTCCACTCCCGGACAGGGGGCGCTTGGCACTGAAGCTTTCTTT CASSSTPGQGALGTEAFF
TRBJ1-4 few TRBD1 TRBV25-1 TGTGCCAGCACTAGGACAGGGTCGAATGAAAAACTGTTTTTT CASTRTGSNEKLFF
TRBJ1-2 . TRBD1 TRBV4-3 TGCGCCAGCAGCCAAGACCCCCGGGACAGGGTGCAAGGCTACACCTTC CASSQDPRDRVQGYTF
TRBJ2-7 . . TRBV3-1/TRBV3-2 TGTGCCAGCAGCCAAGGGGACACCTACGAGCAGTACTTC CASSQGDTYEQYF
TRBJ1-1 . . TRBV19 TGTGCCAGTGGGGGCGGCCCGGGGAACACTGAAGCTTTCTTT CASGGGPGNTEAFF
TRBJ1-5 . . TRBV7-2 TGTGCCAGCAGCTTAAGAGGTGGAAATCAGCCCCAGCATTTT CASSLRGGNQPQHF
TRBJ1-1 . . TRBV6-4 TGTGCCAGCAGCAACGCCGGAGGTGAAGCTTTCTTT CASSNAGGEAFF
TRBJ2-7 . . TRBV9 TGTGCCAGCAGTCACGGACAGGGAGGGTACGAGCAGTACTTC CASSHGQGGYEQYF
TRBJ1-1 few . TRBV14 TGTGCCAGCAGCCAAGAGGACCGGGGAATGGTGAACACTGAAGCTTTCTTT CASSQEDRGMVNTEAFF
TRBJ2-7 . . TRBV7-2 TGTGCCAGCAGCCCACGGGGTGCCGAGCAGTACTTC CASSPRGAEQYF
TRBJ2-3 . . TRBV28 TGTGCCAGCAGTTTGGGGGGGCGAGATACGCAGTATTTT CASSLGGRDTQYF
TRBJ1-1 . . TRBV4-2 TGTGCCAGCAGCCAAACTCCCCCACAAGCTTTCTTT CASSQTPPQAFF
TRBJ1-2 . TRBD1 TRBV5-1 TGCGCCAGCAGCCCAACAGGGGGTCTAGGCTACACCTTC CASSPTGGLGYTF
TRBJ1-2 . . TRBV19 TGTGCCAGTAGTATAGTAGGGGGTTATGGCTACACCTTC CASSIVGGYGYTF
TRBJ1-4 . . TRBV21-1 TGTGCCATTCCACCCGAGAGGGCCCCTAATGAAAAACTGTTTTTT CAIPPERAPNEKLFF
TRBJ2-3 . TRBD1 TRBV28 TGTGCCAGCAGCAGCCCCCGGGACAGGGGGCAAGATACGCAGTATTTT CASSSPRDRGQDTQYF
TRBJ1-5 once TRBD1 TRBV18 TGTGCCAGCTCCCCCAGGGGGGATGCCAATCAGCCCCAGCATTTT CASSPRGDANQPQHF